Each of the 13 T cell receptor beta chains below was sequenced from the same sample in a study of PD-L1 blockade in urothelial cancer. Sequencing was performed with immunoSEQ multiplex PCR; in TCRdb, only in-frame clones are kept and a portion is missing. The sample lists about 52,000 clones, over 65% occurring once. Time point meaning: pretreatment peripheral blood. This specimen was PBMCs, taken around atezolizumab (anti-PD-L1) treatment. Receptors were obtained from a man between 45 and 60 years old with urothelial cancer.

J is TRBJ2-2 and V is TRBV2, with TRBD2 identical over 10 bases. V gave up 2 bases and J gave up 4 bases; unmatched junction bases: 4. The CDR3 spans 16 residues. Germline loops: CDR1 SNHLY, CDR2 FYNNEI. Here the CDR3 reads CASSELGLASTGELFF. The CDR3 nucleotides are TGTGCCAGCAGTGAACTGGGACTAGCGAGCACCGGGGAGCTGTTTTTT.

The chain joins TRBV28 to TRBJ1-2; D is uncertain. This CDR3 has 17 amino acids. Germline assignment: CDR1 MDHEN and CDR2 SYDVKM. Trimming took 4 bases from V and 4 from J, leaving 22 bases between them. The CDR3 bases are TGTGCCAGCAGTTCAACACCCCTAAGGGAGGGAGGCTATGGCTACACCTTC. Its protein product is CASSSTPLREGGYGYTF.

The rearrangement joins TRBV27 to TRBJ2-4; 14 nucleotides align to TRBD2. The ends lost 4 bases at V and 0 bases at J; junction bases unmatched: 5. The CDR3 runs to 18 residues. Germline V CDR1 and CDR2: MNHEY, SMNVEV (reference sequence). CDR3 in DNA: TGTGCCAGCAGTTGGACTAGCGGGGGGCCTTTAGCCAAAAACATTCAGTACTTC. This translates into CASSWTSGGPLAKNIQYF.

The rearrangement joins TRBV6-6 to TRBJ1-2; weak D call: TRBD1 (5 bases). CDR3 length: 15 residues. V was pared by 0 bases and J by 1 base, with 9 bases between. CDR1 and CDR2 from the germline V gene are MNHNY and SVGAGI (reference sequence). In DNA, the CDR3 is TGTGCCAGCAGTTACTCGGCAGGGATTAACTATGGCTACACCTTC. Translating gives CASSYSAGINYGYTF.

J is TRBJ2-3 and V is TRBV18, with 9 bases matching TRBD1. Germline CDR1 is KGHSH and CDR2 is LQKENI. The CDR3 has 17 residues. Trimming took 3 bases from V and 0 from J; bases not matched to a gene: 7. The CDR3 coding sequence is TGTGCCAGCTCACCGGGACAGGGATTTGTTAGCACAGATACGCAGTATTTT. This sequence encodes CASSPGQGFVSTDTQYF.

There are a few counts of this clone. The chain employs TRBV5-8 and TRBJ2-7, with TRBD2 identical over 9 bases. The length of the CDR3 is 12 residues. In germline, CDR1 is SGHTS, CDR2 YDEGEE. J was trimmed by 3 bases and V by 8 bases; bases with no gene match: 3. For the CDR3, the DNA is TGTGCCAGTAGCGGGAGTATCTACGAGCAGTACTTC. Its protein is CASSGSIYEQYF.

The DNA of the CDR3 is TGTGCCAGCAGCACCACAGGGGCCTTGGGGAATGAGCAGTTCTTC. This sequence encodes CASSTTGALGNEQFF. This chain connects TRBV9 to TRBJ2-1; the match to TRBD1 covers 7 bases. Unmatched junction bases numbered 11, after V lost 4 bases and J lost 7 bases. Germline loops: CDR1 SGDLS, CDR2 YYNGEE. This CDR3 is built from 15 residues.

This clone was detected once. For the CDR3, the DNA is TGTGCCAGCAGTTACTCTGCCAGGGGAAGGCAGTACTTC. Its translation is CASSYSARGRQYF. The chain combines TRBV6-6 with TRBJ2-7, with TRBD1 as a possible D gene (6 bases). The CDR3 extends over 13 amino acids. Germline V gene data show CDR1 as MNHNY and CDR2 as SVGAGI (reference sequence). Trimming left V 0 bases short and J 9 bases short, with 12 bases between.

The chain couples TRBV4-3 to TRBJ2-1; a possible D gene is TRBD2 (5 bases). Germline values: CDR1 LGHNA, CDR2 YSLEER. This CDR3 region has 19 residues. V was shortened by 1 base and J by 0 bases, with 19 bases between the two germline ends. This chain's CDR3 is CASSQGLELAQSSYNEQFF. The CDR3, as DNA: TGCGCCAGCAGCCAAGGATTAGAATTAGCGCAAAGCTCCTACAATGAGCAGTTCTTC.

The gene calls are TRBV7-2 and TRBJ1-1; TRBD1 matches 9 bases. V shed 5 bases and J 5 bases; nucleotides not matched to a gene: 6. The germline V gene encodes CDR1 SGHTA and CDR2 FQGNSA. The CDR3 runs 14 residues. The chain's CDR3 is CASSLRQGGTEAFF. Written as DNA, the CDR3 is TGTGCCAGCAGCCTCCGACAGGGGGGGACTGAAGCTTTCTTT. Full variable domain (missing parts from reference TRBV7-2 and TRBJ1-1): GAGVSQSPSNKVTEKGKDVELRCDPISGHTALYWYRQSLGQGLEFLIYFQGNSAPDKSGLPSDRFSAERTGGSVSTLTIQRTQQEDSAVYLCASSLRQGGTEAFFGQGTRLTVV.

V is TRBV18 and J is TRBJ2-3; TRBD1 agrees at 9 bases. V shed 2 bases, J shed 4 bases, and the junction held 10 bases outside the gene matches. The V gene's germline CDR1 is KGHSH and CDR2 LQKENI. The CDR3 totals 17 residues. CDR3 coding DNA: TGTGCCAGCTCACCATCCTCTGTAAGGGACAGGGCAGATACGCAGTATTTT. Translating it yields CASSPSSVRDRADTQYF.

V is TRBV30 and J is TRBJ2-2, with TRBD2 as a possible D gene (5 bases). CDR3 length: 13 amino acids. V was shortened by 3 bases and J by 1 base, with 6 bases between the two germline ends. Germline V lookup: CDR1 GTSNPN, CDR2 SVGIG (reference sequence). CDR3 sequence reads: CAWRRGNTGELFF. Written as DNA, the CDR3 is TGTGCCTGGAGACGGGGGAACACCGGGGAGCTGTTTTTT.

This chain uses TRBV7-2 with TRBJ1-2, with D perhaps TRBD1 (5 bases). Per germline, CDR1 SGHTA and CDR2 FQGNSA. V lost 5 bases, J lost 7 bases, and 20 bases lay in between. The CDR3 totals 15 residues. The CDR3 DNA sequence: TGTGCCAGCAGCCCCGACAGTAAGGGATCGGCTGGCTACACCTTC. This encodes CASSPDSKGSAGYTF.